These 22 T cell receptor beta chains share one sample of origin, sequenced in a study of monozygotic twins with inflammatory bowel disease. TCRdb re-called the 5' RACE reads; every CDR3 protein appears as one record, without DNA. Across around 410,000 distinct CDR3 sequences, the top ten clones capture around 2.4% of the sample. The material sequenced was blood. The receptors were sampled from a human donor with ulcerative colitis or Crohn's disease, or a healthy co-twin of an affected twin (not recorded which).

V is TRBV4-1 and J is TRBJ2-1. The CDR3 runs 13 residues. CDR1 is MGHRA, CDR2 YSYEKL, per germline. The chain's CDR3 is CASSGSNYNEQFF.

The J gene is TRBJ2-5, the V gene TRBV5-1; no DNA is available, so the TRBD1 call from TCRdb remains unchecked. The CDR3 has 15 residues. Germline values: CDR1 SGHRS, CDR2 YFSETQ. CDR3 sequence: CASSSNTGVEETQYF.

This rearrangement joins TRBV6-1 to TRBJ2-7; with no DNA, the TCRdb D assignment of TRBD1 cannot be verified. CDR1 and CDR2 (germline): MNHNS, SASEGT. CDR3 length: 13 residues. The CDR3 loop is CASSEPPYYEQYF.

The chain combines TRBV6-1 with TRBJ2-7; TCRdb picks TRBD2, but there is no DNA to check that call. CDR1 and CDR2 (germline): MNHNS, SASEGT. The CDR3 extends over 14 amino acids. CDR3 amino acids: CASSEGDYAYEQYF.

This CDR3 reads CASSWAEGGRETQYF. The rearrangement links TRBV5-1 to TRBJ2-5; absent DNA, TCRdb's TRBD2 call cannot be checked. CDR3 length: 15 residues. Germline CDR1 reads SGHRS; CDR2 reads YFSETQ.

The chain links TRBV6-5 to TRBJ2-6. Germline CDR1 MNHEY, CDR2 SVGAGI. The CDR3 is made up of 16 amino acids. The CDR3 loop reads CASSYRGSSGANVLTF.

The rearrangement joins TRBV5-1 to TRBJ2-5; TCRdb proposes TRBD1, but this gene call is untestable without DNA. CDR3 length equals 15 residues. Looked up from germline, CDR1 is SGHRS and CDR2 is YFSETQ. The CDR3 loop reads CASRSGQGAGETQYF.

The chain is built from TRBV5-1 and TRBJ2-2; TCRdb lists TRBD1, though no DNA is available to test this call. The germline V gene has CDR1 SGHRS and CDR2 YFSETQ. There are 16 residues in the CDR3. CDR3 in amino acids: CASSLARGGLTGELFF. Drawing the rest from reference TRBV5-1 and TRBJ2-2, the complete variable domain is KAGVTQTPRYLIKTRGQQVTLSCSPISGHRSVSWYQQTPGQGLQFLFEYFSETQRNKGNFPGRFSGRQFSNSRSEMNVSTLELGDSALYLCASSLARGGLTGELFFGEGSRLTVL.

This CDR3 is CASSVAGTLQYEQYF. The chain employs TRBV19 and TRBJ2-7; the D call of TRBD1 rests on TCRdb alone, since no DNA is present to check it. Germline V lookup: CDR1 LNHDA, CDR2 SQIVND (reference sequence). The CDR3 runs to 15 residues.

The rearrangement uses TRBV20-1 and TRBJ2-5; TCRdb calls TRBD2, which cannot be checked without DNA. The CDR3 contains 14 residues. Germline assignment: CDR1 DFQATT and CDR2 SNEGSKA (reference sequence). The CDR3 loop reads CSAPDGRGQETQYF.

The chain uses TRBV6-2 or TRBV6-3 and TRBJ2-7; as DNA is missing, the TRBD1 call by TCRdb cannot be tested. The germline gives CDR1 MNHEY, CDR2 SVGEGT. This CDR3 contains 17 residues. CDR3 protein: CASSYVFDRDFSYEQYF.

V gene TRBV6-6 combines with J gene TRBJ2-7; TCRdb reports TRBD2, a call that lacks DNA to check it against. The CDR3 sequence is 14 residues long. Germline V gene lookup returns CDR1 MNHNY and CDR2 SVGAGI (reference sequence). This chain's CDR3 is CASSIEGSWVEQYF.

J is TRBJ2-3 and V is TRBV5-1; TCRdb calls TRBD2, which cannot be checked without DNA. Germline CDR1 and CDR2: SGHRS and YFSETQ. The CDR3 spans 17 residues. This chain's CDR3 is CASSRALAGLSTDTQYF.

The chain is built from TRBV7-3 and TRBJ2-1. The germline gives CDR1 SGHTA, CDR2 FQGTGA. The CDR3 is made up of 13 amino acids. The CDR3 sequence is CASSLTADVEQFF.

V gene TRBV4-2 combines with J gene TRBJ2-1; absent DNA, TCRdb's TRBD1 call cannot be checked. CDR1 LGHNA and CDR2 YNFKEQ come from the germline V gene. The CDR3 consists of 13 residues. This CDR3 reads CASSQGRGNEQFF.

V and J are TRBV6-5 and TRBJ2-7; TCRdb lists TRBD1, though no DNA is available to test this call. CDR3 size: 13 residues. CDR1 is MNHEY and CDR2 is SVGAGI in the germline V gene. This CDR3 reads CASRKTVRDEQYF.

The chain links TRBV20-1 to TRBJ2-1; TCRdb proposes TRBD2, but this gene call is untestable without DNA. Per germline, CDR1 DFQATT and CDR2 SNEGSKA (reference sequence). The CDR3 runs 15 residues. CDR3 in amino acids: CSARVTSGSFFEQFF.

The chain links TRBV5-1 to TRBJ2-3; with no DNA, the TCRdb D assignment of TRBD2 cannot be verified. Looked up from germline, CDR1 is SGHRS and CDR2 is YFSETQ. CDR3 size: 16 residues. The CDR3 is CASSLSSGGYTDTQYF.

The chain has TRBV5-5 and TRBJ1-4. The CDR3 has 14 residues. Germline V CDR1 and CDR2: SGHKS, YYEKEE (reference sequence). CDR3: CASSLPATNEKLFF.

The CDR3 reads CASGRTGGNSPLHF. V gene TRBV12-3 or TRBV12-4 combines with J gene TRBJ1-6; with no DNA, the TCRdb D assignment of TRBD1 cannot be verified. The CDR3 spans 14 residues.

This sequence joins TRBV7-8 and TRBJ2-2; TCRdb returns TRBD2, unconfirmable since there is no DNA. The germline V gene encodes CDR1 SGHVS and CDR2 FQNEAQ. This CDR3 is built from 16 residues. The CDR3 is CASSNLLAGETGELFF. Complete variable domain (other parts from reference TRBV7-8 and TRBJ2-2): GAGVSQSPRYKVAKRGQDVALRCDPISGHVSLFWYQQALGQGPEFLTYFQNEAQLDKSGLPSDRFFAERPEGSVSTLKIQRTQQEDSAVYLCASSNLLAGETGELFFGEGSRLTVL.

The CDR3 spells CASSLQGASYNEQFF. The J gene is TRBJ2-1, the V gene TRBV5-1; TCRdb calls TRBD1, which cannot be checked without DNA. The CDR3 totals 15 residues. Germline V CDR1 and CDR2: SGHRS, YFSETQ.